The entry below gives a single T cell receptor beta chain sequence along with its context. Its matching antigen is unknown. Using the 5' RACE reads, TCRdb records one entry per CDR3 protein without DNA. The sample yields about 260,000 distinct CDR3 sequences, of which the top ten take up approximately 0.39%. Germline lookup yields CDR1 MNHNS and CDR2 SASEGT. The CDR3 is made up of 15 amino acids. The sample belongs to a study of T cells expressing NK-cell markers. Study-wide background: Sequencing of TCR beta repertoires drew on sorted CD3+CD56+NKG2C+, CD3+CD56+NKG2C- and CD3+CD56-NKG2C+ T cells. Seven of the eight sequenced donors were classified as HCMV-seropositive, and one was classified as seronegative. Findings of the study overall: Dominant NKG2C+ clonotypes accounted for 1.0-7.0% of CD8+ T cells in a handful of donors. Specificity for HCMV among expanded NKG2C+ T cell clones was not established.

Sequenced material: blood T cells: a sorted CD56 or NKG2C T cell subset, CD4+ or CD8+ T cells, or bulk PBMC T cells (not recorded which). The V and J genes are TRBV6-1 and TRBJ1-5. The TCR sequence derives from a man between 18 and 29 years old in good health. The CDR3 loop is CASTRWFVGNQPQHF.